Listed here are 7 T cell receptor beta chains from one sample, sequenced in a study of CD8+CD57+ T cells in acquired aplastic anemia. Patients picked for sequencing had shown CD8+CD57+ cell expansion detected by flow cytometry. CDR3 and TCR beta VDJ profiling relied on genomic DNA as the template. TCRdb called the reads again in MiXCR, with one record for every CDR3 protein. The sample holds around 170,000 distinct CDR3 sequences, approximately 50% seen once. The sequenced sample consisted of sorted CD4+, CD8+, or CD8+CD57+ T cells (not recorded which) from PBMCs. These receptors all come from a human donor with aplastic anemia.

This clonotype was seen repeatedly, ten times or more. The chain links TRBV24-1 to TRBJ2-3; D assignment may be TRBD1 or TRBD2 (5 bases each). Per germline, CDR1 KGHDR and CDR2 SFDVKD. The V gene lost 9 bases and the J gene lost 0 bases, with 9 bases spanning the gap. The CDR3 covers 13 residues. The chain's CDR3 is CATGDASTDTQYF. CDR3 sequence (DNA): TGTGCCACCGGGGACGCTAGCACAGATACGCAGTATTTT.

This clonotype was recorded at least ten times. The chain has TRBV20-1 and TRBJ2-2; D not certain. Germline loops: CDR1 DFQATT, CDR2 SNEGSKA (reference sequence). The CDR3 is made up of 14 amino acids. The ends were cut back, 3 bases at V and 7 bases at J, with 15 bases in the middle. The CDR3 region is CSASRVAGGGELFF. The DNA for the CDR3 is TGCAGTGCTAGCCGCGTGGCCGGCGGCGGGGAGCTGTTTTTT.

This clonotype is a singleton in its sample. The chain is built from TRBV27 and TRBJ2-7; possible D gene TRBD1, 6 bases. V was cut by 2 bases and J by 2 bases, with 13 bases left in between. This CDR3 has 15 amino acids. Per germline, CDR1 MNHEY and CDR2 SMNVEV (reference sequence). For the CDR3, the DNA is TGTGCCAGCAGTTTAGGGCAGGGGTCCACCTACGAGCAGTACTTC. It encodes CASSLGQGSTYEQYF.

The chain's CDR3 is CASSELVGDTEAFF. DNA for the CDR3: TGTGCCAGCAGTGAACTGGTAGGGGATACTGAAGCTTTCTTT. The rearrangement joins TRBV25-1 to TRBJ1-1; TRBD1 might be the D (5 bases). V shed 2 bases and J shed 5 bases, with 12 bases lying between them. This CDR3 has 14 residues. Germline V gene sequence: CDR1 MGHDK, CDR2 SYGVNS.

The chain recombines TRBV2 with TRBJ1-5, with TRBD1 as a possible D gene (5 bases). V was shortened by 7 bases and J by 9 bases, with 16 bases between the two germline ends. Germline V gives CDR1 SNHLY, CDR2 FYNNEI. The CDR3 is made up of 13 amino acids. The CDR3 loop is CASTLAWRGPQHF. DNA of the CDR3: TGTGCCAGCACCCTAGCATGGAGGGGGCCCCAGCATTTT.

This clonotype was counted at least ten times. This chain connects TRBV6-5 to TRBJ2-7; D is undetermined. Germline V lookup: CDR1 MNHEY, CDR2 SVGAGI. V was cut by 6 bases and J by 0 bases, with 6 bases left in between. The CDR3 contains 12 residues. The CDR3 DNA sequence: TGTGCCAGCAGGGCTATCTCCTACGAGCAGTACTTC. Amino acid sequence: CASRAISYEQYF.

Regarding this clonotype: Given a much more abundant clone one base away, this may be a read error. The CDR3 loop is CASSQYATETGGEQHF. CDR3 bases: TGCGCCAGCAGCCAATATGCCACCGAAACAGGGGGCGAGCAGCACTTC. The rearrangement links TRBV4-1 to TRBJ2-7; 9 bases agree with TRBD1. This CDR3 region has 16 residues. Germline CDR1 and CDR2: MGHRA and YSYEKL.